These 18 T cell receptor beta chains were all obtained from the same sample, sequenced in a study of T cells after yellow fever vaccination. TCRdb independently ran MiXCR on the 5' RACE reads; one entry per CDR3 protein. The table records 300,000 to 350,000 distinct CDR3 sequences, less than 9.5% of them present only once. The source was PBMCs, collected roughly 47 days after the first yellow fever vaccination. These receptors were taken from a man younger than 30 who received the YFV17D yellow fever vaccine.

V usage is TRBV10-3 and J usage is TRBJ1-1, with a weak D call TRBD1 (5 bases). CDR3 length: 14 residues. V lost 3 bases to trimming and J lost 2 bases, with 10 bases between them. Germline V CDR1 and CDR2: ENHRY, SYGVKD. This CDR3 is CAISDRVGNTEAFF. CDR3 bases: TGTGCCATCAGTGACAGGGTTGGAAACACTGAAGCTTTCTTT.

This clonotype has ten or more counts. The chain links TRBV30 to TRBJ2-5; D gene uncertain. In germline, CDR1 is GTSNPN, CDR2 SVGIG (reference sequence). There are 11 residues in the CDR3. V was shortened by 0 bases and J by 5 bases, with 4 bases between the two germline ends. This CDR3 reads CAWSVGETQYF. CDR3 bases: TGTGCCTGGAGTGTGGGTGAGACCCAGTACTTC.

V and J are TRBV5-4 and TRBJ2-5; D perhaps matches TRBD2 (6 bases). Germline-derived CDR1 and CDR2 are SGHNT and YYREEE (reference sequence). The CDR3 covers 15 residues. With 7 bases removed from V and 3 bases from J, the gap between germline ends came to 19 bases. The CDR3 coding sequence is TGTGCCAGCGGGCAGGGTCGGGGAGGTGAAGAGACCCAGTACTTC. It encodes CASGQGRGGEETQYF.

This clonotype showed up just a few times. This chain uses TRBV29-1 with TRBJ1-2, with D possibly TRBD1 on 5 matching bases. V dropped 3 bases and J dropped 3 bases, with 11 bases sitting between them. Looked up from germline, CDR1 is SQVTM and CDR2 is ANQGSEA. This CDR3 has 13 residues. The DNA for the CDR3 is TGCAGCGTTGATGGGGGAGAAGACTATGGCTACACCTTC. It specifies CSVDGGEDYGYTF.

This clonotype was recorded many times. The genes are TRBV6-4 and TRBJ2-4; 11 bases fit TRBD2. The CDR3 runs 16 residues. The V and J ends lost 7 bases and 8 bases, in that order; junction bases with no gene match: 13. The germline CDR1 and CDR2 sequences are MRHNA and SNTAGT. Written as DNA, the CDR3 is TGTGCCAGCACCACTACTAGCGGGGGATGGGAGGACATTCAGTACTTC. As protein: CASTTTSGGWEDIQYF.

The chain is built from TRBV10-3 and TRBJ1-5, with a weak D call TRBD1 (6 bases). V dropped 5 bases and J dropped 5 bases, with 13 bases sitting between them. The CDR3 is 14 residues long. Germline CDR1 ENHRY, CDR2 SYGVKD. CDR3 sequence reads: CAISRSGVYQPQHF. The CDR3, as DNA: TGTGCCATCAGTCGCTCAGGGGTCTATCAGCCCCAGCATTTT.

This clonotype showed up just a few times. The chain has TRBV5-6 and TRBJ1-2; D may be TRBD1 (6 bases). The V and J ends lost 4 bases and 4 bases respectively, with 17 bases between them. Germline lookup yields CDR1 SGHDT and CDR2 YYEEEE. CDR3 size: 15 residues. CDR3 coding DNA: TGTGCCAGCAGCGGGGGAGGCAGGGGACTCTATGGCTACACCTTC. Translated: CASSGGGRGLYGYTF.

In this sample, this clonotype turned up a few times. This chain joins TRBV5-6 and TRBJ2-5, with D hard to call. CDR1 and CDR2 (germline): SGHDT, YYEEEE. CDR3 length equals 13 residues. Deletions cut 5 bases from V and 7 bases from J, with 15 bases between. CDR3 nucleotides: TGTGCCAGCAGACCGGGTTTATCGGGGACCCAGTACTTC. Translation gives CASRPGLSGTQYF. Complete variable domain (other parts from reference TRBV5-6 and TRBJ2-5): DAGVTQSPTHLIKTRGQQVTLRCSPKSGHDTVSWYQQALGQGPQFIFQYYEEEERQRGNFPDRFSGHQFPNYSSELNVNALLLGDSALYLCASRPGLSGTQYFGPGTRLLVL.

The chain combines TRBV4-3 with TRBJ1-1; no clear D gene. V lost 3 bases and J lost 5, with 13 bases in between. Germline V gives CDR1 LGHNA, CDR2 YSLEER. The CDR3 extends over 14 amino acids. CDR3 protein: CASSQVLRETEAFF. The CDR3 DNA reads TGCGCCAGCAGCCAGGTACTAAGGGAGACTGAAGCTTTCTTT.

This clonotype occurred a few times. The rearrangement joins TRBV7-8 to TRBJ2-3; TRBD2 agrees at 14 bases. This CDR3 is built from 16 residues. Germline-derived CDR1 and CDR2 are SGHVS and FQNEAQ. V lost 5 bases to trimming and J lost 4 bases; unmatched junction nucleotides: 5. The CDR3 DNA is TGTGCCAGCAGCCTGCAGACTAGCGGGGGGGCAGATACGCAGTATTTT. Translation: CASSLQTSGGADTQYF.

J is TRBJ1-1 and V is TRBV12-3 or TRBV12-4; TRBD1 matches at 8 bases. The V and J ends lost 7 bases and 7 bases, in that order; junction bases with no gene match: 8. CDR3 size: 13 residues. The CDR3 coding sequence is TGTGCCAGCAAAAGACAGGGGCCGCTTGAAGCTTTCTTT. Its translation is CASKRQGPLEAFF.

This clonotype was recorded many times. One end of the junction is discordant with germline, which a read error may explain. The chain carries TRBV5-1 and TRBJ2-1; D gene unclear. The length of the CDR3 is 12 residues. Looked up from germline, CDR1 is SGHRS and CDR2 is YFSETQ. The CDR3 DNA reads as TGCGCCAGCAGCTTGGCCTATAATGAGCAGTTCTTC. It encodes CASSLAYNEQFF.

The V gene is TRBV6-2 or TRBV6-3, the J gene TRBJ2-5; D is uncertain. Trimming took 5 bases from V and 3 from J, leaving 22 bases between them. This CDR3 comprises 17 residues. CDR1 MNHEY and CDR2 SVGEGT come from the germline V gene. CDR3 loop: CASSPGPLRPEKETQYF. As DNA, the CDR3 is TGTGCCAGCAGTCCTGGCCCTCTCCGGCCAGAAAAAGAGACCCAGTACTTC.

This clonotype was seen a handful of times. The genes are TRBV20-1 and TRBJ2-1; 10 bases fit TRBD1. CDR1 is DFQATT and CDR2 is SNEGSKA in the germline V gene (reference sequence). V was pared by 4 bases and J by 5 bases, with 8 bases of the junction left unmatched. The CDR3 contains 15 residues. This CDR3 reads CSANLRDRGDNEQFF. The DNA of the CDR3 is TGCAGTGCTAACCTCCGGGACAGGGGAGACAATGAGCAGTTCTTC.

The chain carries TRBV9 and TRBJ1-3; perhaps TRBD1 as D (5 bases). This CDR3 contains 14 residues. Germline V gene sequence: CDR1 SGDLS, CDR2 YYNGEE. The V end was cut by 3 bases, the J end by 4 bases, with 11 bases between. CDR3 loop: CASSAEGSGNTIYF. CDR3 in DNA: TGTGCCAGCAGCGCAGAGGGGTCGGGAAACACCATATATTTT.

The chain links TRBV19 to TRBJ1-5; D call uncertain. This CDR3 comprises 13 residues. The V end was cut by 7 bases, the J end by 4 bases, with 11 bases between. Looked up from germline, CDR1 is LNHDA and CDR2 is SQIVND (reference sequence). DNA of the CDR3: TGTGCCAGTATGGGAAGTGGGAATCAGCCCCAGCATTTT. Translating gives CASMGSGNQPQHF.

The J gene is TRBJ2-5, the V gene TRBV7-2; no clear D gene. The CDR3 runs to 14 residues. The V gene's germline CDR1 is SGHTA and CDR2 FQGNSA. V gave up 2 bases and J gave up 3 bases, with 10 bases separating them. Here the CDR3 DNA reads TGTGCCAGCAGCTTAAAGAGGATCGAAGAGACCCAGTACTTC. It codes for CASSLKRIEETQYF. The full variable domain, in which reference TRBV7-2 and TRBJ2-5 provide the parts outside the CDR3, is GAGVSQSPSNKVTEKGKDVELRCDPISGHTALYWYRQSLGQGLEFLIYFQGNSAPDKSGLPSDRFSAERTGGSVSTLTIQRTQQEDSAVYLCASSLKRIEETQYFGPGTRLLVL.

This clonotype was seen a few times. V and J are TRBV12-3 or TRBV12-4 and TRBJ1-2, with TRBD1 as a possible D gene (6 bases). V was clipped by 4 bases and J by 3 bases, with 21 bases between them. The CDR3 consists of 17 residues. The chain's CDR3 is CASSSTGGQTFDYGYTF. CDR3 bases: TGTGCCAGCAGTTCGACCGGGGGCCAGACGTTCGACTATGGCTACACCTTC.